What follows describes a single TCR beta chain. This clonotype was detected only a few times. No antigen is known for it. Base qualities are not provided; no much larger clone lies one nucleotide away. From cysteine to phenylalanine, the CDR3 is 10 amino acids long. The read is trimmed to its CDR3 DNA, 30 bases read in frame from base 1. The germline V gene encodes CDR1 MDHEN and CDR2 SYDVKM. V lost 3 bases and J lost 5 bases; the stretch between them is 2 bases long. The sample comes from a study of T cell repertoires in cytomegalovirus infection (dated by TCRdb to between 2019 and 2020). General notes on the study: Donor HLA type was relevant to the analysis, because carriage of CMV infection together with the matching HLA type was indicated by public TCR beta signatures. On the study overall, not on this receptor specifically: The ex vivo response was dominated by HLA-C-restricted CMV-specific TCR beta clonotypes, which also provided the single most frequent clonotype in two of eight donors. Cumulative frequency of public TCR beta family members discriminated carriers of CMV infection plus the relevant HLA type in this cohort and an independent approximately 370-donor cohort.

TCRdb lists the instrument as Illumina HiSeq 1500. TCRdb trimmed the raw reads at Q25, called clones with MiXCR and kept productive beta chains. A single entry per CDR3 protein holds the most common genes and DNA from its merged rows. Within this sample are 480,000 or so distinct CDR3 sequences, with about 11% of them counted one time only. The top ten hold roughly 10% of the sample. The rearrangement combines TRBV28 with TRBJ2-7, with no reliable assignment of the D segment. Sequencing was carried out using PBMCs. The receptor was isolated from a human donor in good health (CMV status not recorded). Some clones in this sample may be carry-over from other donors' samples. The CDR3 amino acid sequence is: CASSFHEQYF. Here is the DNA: TGTGCCAGCAGTTTCCACGAGCAGTACTTC.